This TCR beta chain was observed in a study of CD8 T cells in Susac syndrome. This CDR3 is 16 amino acids long. Trimming took 0 bases from V and 0 from J, leaving 10 bases between them. CDR1 and CDR2 (germline): SGDLS, YYNGEE. CD8+ and CD4+ T cells taken from blood had their TCR beta sequenced. The patients who served as multiple sclerosis controls were treatment-naive and had stable or active relapsing-remitting disease that fulfilled the revised McDonald criteria. TEMRA cells were FACS-enriched, and CD8+ and CD4+ T cells were isolated negatively. Random hexamers were used to reverse transcribe the RNA input (about 0.45 to 1 ug). The method of amplification for TCR beta CDR3 was immunoSEQ multiplex PCR, covering 54 Vbeta and 13 Jbeta. TCRdb fed the immunoSEQ multiplex PCR reads into MiXCR, producing one record per CDR3 protein. The table lists some 150,000 distinct CDR3 sequences, less than 97% of them singletons, with approximately 0.15% in the top ten.

This chain connects TRBV9 to TRBJ2-1; D is possibly TRBD1 (6 bases). This TCR derives from a human donor with multiple sclerosis. Material for sequencing was CD8+ T cells from PBMCs. The CDR3 is CASSVGDTSSYNEQFF. The CDR3 DNA sequence: TGTGCCAGCAGCGTAGGGGACACGAGCTCCTACAATGAGCAGTTCTTC.